This paragraph covers one T cell receptor (beta chain) sequence. Its binding antigen is unknown. Base qualities are not at hand, and no much larger clone is one base apart. This entry comes from a study of T cell changes during pregnancy in multiple sclerosis (dated by TCRdb to 2018 to 2020). In terms of the full investigation: In women with multiple sclerosis, the researchers looked at how the T cell repertoire shifted as pregnancy progressed.

The CDR1 and CDR2 encoded by the germline V gene are SNHLY and FYNNEI. V is pruned by 7 bases and J by 2 bases, leaving 17 bases of the junction without a gene match. Measured from the cysteine to the phenylalanine, the CDR3 is 18 residues long. Just the 54-base CDR3 DNA is kept, in frame starting at base 1. The library was produced with the immunoSEQ multiplex PCR assay. Here the immuneACCESS table is served through TCRdb, limited to in-frame sequences with V and J called. Missing clones are a known gap in these copies; in checked studies unresolved V genes cover under half, and the rest lacks a known reason. Here the sample has 50,000 to 70,000 clones; about 92% occur a single time. In total, the top ten clones hold 0.85% of the sample.

Recombination linked TRBV2 to TRBJ2-1; 7 of the junction bases match TRBD2. The TCR comes from a female donor with multiple sclerosis, enrolled in a pregnancy study. The sequencing here drew on peripheral blood, taken in the first trimester of pregnancy. This receptor carries the CDR3 CASNGTIGTGGTYNEQFF. The nucleotide sequence reads as follows: TGTGCCAGCAACGGGACTATCGGTACTGGGGGGACCTACAATGAGCAGTTCTTC.